This TCR beta chain appears in the sequencing data of a study of T cell responses to AZD1222 COVID-19 vaccine. Libraries were prepared by immunoSEQ multiplex PCR; TCRdb keeps only in-frame clonotypes and omits some of them. Of 150,000 to 170,000 clones in the sample, roughly 90% were seen once. CDR1 LGHDT and CDR2 YNNKEL come from the germline V gene (reference sequence). V lost 0 bases to trimming and J lost 4 bases, with 9 bases between them. CDR3 length: 14 residues. In its sample, this clone was seen once. Its specificity is not known. Study conclusions and caveats: Once two AZD1222 doses were given, Spike-specific TCR breadth and depth went up.

The specimen was peripheral blood, collected on day 0 of MenACWY control vaccination. The chain couples TRBV3-1 (or the pseudogene TRBV3-2) to TRBJ1-2; D ambiguous. This TCR came from an adult in good health. The CDR3 DNA reads as TGTGCCAGCAGCCAAGATGGAGGGATCTATGGCTACACCTTC. Translation: CASSQDGGIYGYTF.